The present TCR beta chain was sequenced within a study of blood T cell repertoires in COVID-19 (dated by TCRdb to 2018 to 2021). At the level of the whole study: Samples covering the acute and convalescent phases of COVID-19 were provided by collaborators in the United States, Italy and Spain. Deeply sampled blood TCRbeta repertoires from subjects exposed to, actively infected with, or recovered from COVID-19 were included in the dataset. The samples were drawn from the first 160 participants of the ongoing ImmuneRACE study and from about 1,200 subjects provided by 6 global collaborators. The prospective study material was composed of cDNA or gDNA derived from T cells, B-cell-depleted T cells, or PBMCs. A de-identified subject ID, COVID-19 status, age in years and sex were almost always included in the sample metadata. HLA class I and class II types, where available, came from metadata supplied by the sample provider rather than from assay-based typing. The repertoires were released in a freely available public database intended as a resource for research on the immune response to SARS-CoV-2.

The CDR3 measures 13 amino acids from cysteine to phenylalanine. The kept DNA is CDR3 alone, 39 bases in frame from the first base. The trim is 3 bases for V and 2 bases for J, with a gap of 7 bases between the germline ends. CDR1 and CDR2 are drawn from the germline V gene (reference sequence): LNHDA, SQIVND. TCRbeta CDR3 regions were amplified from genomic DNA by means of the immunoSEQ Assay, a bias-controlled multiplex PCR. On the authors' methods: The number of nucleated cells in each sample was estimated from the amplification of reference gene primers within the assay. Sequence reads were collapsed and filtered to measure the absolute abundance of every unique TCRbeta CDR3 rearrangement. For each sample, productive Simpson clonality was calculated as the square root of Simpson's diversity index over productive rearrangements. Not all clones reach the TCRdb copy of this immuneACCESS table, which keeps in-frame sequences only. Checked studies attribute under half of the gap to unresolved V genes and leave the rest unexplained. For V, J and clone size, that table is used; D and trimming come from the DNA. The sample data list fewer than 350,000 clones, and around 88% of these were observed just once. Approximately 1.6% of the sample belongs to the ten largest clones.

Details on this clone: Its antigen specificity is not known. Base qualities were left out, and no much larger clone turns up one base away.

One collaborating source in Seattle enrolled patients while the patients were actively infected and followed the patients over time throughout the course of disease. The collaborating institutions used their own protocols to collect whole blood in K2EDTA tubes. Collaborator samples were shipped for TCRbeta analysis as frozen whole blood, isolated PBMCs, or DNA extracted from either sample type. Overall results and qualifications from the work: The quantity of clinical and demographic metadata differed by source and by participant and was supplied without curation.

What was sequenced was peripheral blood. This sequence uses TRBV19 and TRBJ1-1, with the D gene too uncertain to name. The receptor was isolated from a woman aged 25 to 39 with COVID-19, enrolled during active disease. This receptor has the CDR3 CASSIGFNTEAFF. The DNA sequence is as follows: TGTGCCAGTAGTATCGGTTTCAACACTGAAGCTTTCTTT.